This TCR beta chain originates from a study of T cells in Graves' hyperthyroidism and ophthalmopathy. This clonotype was found many times. Its antigen remains unidentified. Diagnoses were made from clinical symptoms, serum measures (thyroxine and TRAb), thyroid ultrasound and orbital computed tomography. The investigators amplified TCR beta CDR3 regions from RNA transcripts. The HTBI set primed first-round TCR CDR3 RT-PCR. TCRdb re-analysed the multiplex PCR reads in MiXCR, keeping a single row per CDR3 protein. Of around 760,000 distinct CDR3 sequences listed, about a third are singletons. Germline CDR1 WNHNN, CDR2 SYGVQD (reference sequence). Trimming stripped 6 bases from V and 6 bases from J, with 21 bases between. The CDR3 is 15 amino acids. Study observations and caveats: Ophthalmopathy cases were set apart from stable hyperthyroidism by a 13 V-J model. Most clonotypes expanded in the thyroid (above 0.001) were also present in blood.

The chain employs TRBV10-1 and TRBJ2-7, with D possibly being TRBD1 (7 bases). The sequence was obtained from a woman between 40 and 55 years old with Graves' hyperthyroidism. Sequencing was done on a sample of blood. CDR3 in DNA: TGCGCCAGCAGCAGGGGGGAGTTCGGAAGAGGCGAGCAGTACTTC. Amino acid sequence: CASSRGEFGRGEQYF.